This T cell receptor beta chain was captured by sequencing in a study of blood T cell repertoires in COVID-19. The method was immunoSEQ multiplex PCR; TCRdb's version includes in-frame clones alone and lacks a portion of them. The sample records roughly 43,000 clones, 86% being singletons. CDR1 is SNHLY and CDR2 is FYNNEI in the germline V gene. Trimming cost V 6 bases and J 6 bases; bases outside gene matches: 10. The CDR3 covers 15 residues. This clone has only one observation. Sequences were obtained from peripheral blood. The chain joins TRBV2 to TRBJ2-1; 8 bases are shared with TRBD2. The receptor was isolated from a man aged 60 to 69 with active COVID-19. For the CDR3, the DNA is TGTGCCAGCAGGAAACTAGCGGTCTACCCCAATGAGCAGTTCTTC. As protein: CASRKLAVYPNEQFF.